Listed below are T cell receptor beta chains from one sample, sequenced in a study of T cell changes during pregnancy in multiple sclerosis. The table came from immunoSEQ multiplex PCR; TCRdb's copy has only in-frame clones and leaves some out. The sample lists roughly 30,000 clones, 75% to 90% occurring once. The sequences come from CD8+ T cells from peripheral blood mononuclear cells, collected after pregnancy. These receptors were collected from a female donor with multiple sclerosis, enrolled in a pregnancy study. Both conserved end residues are part of each CDR3. Each record gives: CDR3 protein, clone size, J gene, V gene. Some rows mark clone size as missing; the rest say once, few, many or name a class of expanded clone.

CDR3aa: CATSSGVTSTEEQYF
abundance: -
j_gene: TRBJ2-7
v_gene: TRBV15

CDR3aa: CASSHMTSPDEQYF
abundance: -
j_gene: TRBJ2-7
v_gene: TRBV4-2

CDR3aa: CASSFGARPNEQFF
abundance: -
j_gene: TRBJ2-1
v_gene: TRBV5-6

CDR3aa: CASSSEAGSGTDTQYF
abundance: -
j_gene: TRBJ2-3
v_gene: TRBV7-6

CDR3aa: CASYSDLAQGTGTGELFF
abundance: -
j_gene: TRBJ2-2
v_gene: TRBV25-1

CDR3aa: CASSSFSVEAFF
abundance: -
j_gene: TRBJ1-1
v_gene: TRBV11-3

CDR3aa: CATNSEGVGTEAFF
abundance: -
j_gene: TRBJ1-1
v_gene: TRBV15

CDR3aa: CASSPTGTYEQYF
abundance: -
j_gene: TRBJ2-7
v_gene: TRBV7-9

CDR3aa: CASSDSAGAGNEQFF
abundance: -
j_gene: TRBJ2-1
v_gene: TRBV6-4

CDR3aa: CASSLGGAGGYTF
abundance: -
j_gene: TRBJ1-2
v_gene: TRBV13

CDR3aa: CASSLRQKPYEQYF
abundance: -
j_gene: TRBJ2-7
v_gene: TRBV5-8

CDR3aa: CASSYSLQGYGYTF
abundance: once
j_gene: TRBJ1-2
v_gene: TRBV6-5

CDR3aa: CASSSMMTGDGYTF
abundance: -
j_gene: TRBJ1-2
v_gene: TRBV5-8

CDR3aa: CASSQDSLALYEQYF
abundance: -
j_gene: TRBJ2-7
v_gene: TRBV4-1

CDR3aa: CASSLAEGNGYTF
abundance: -
j_gene: TRBJ1-2
v_gene: TRBV7-9

CDR3aa: CASSETGYTEAFF
abundance: once
j_gene: TRBJ1-1
v_gene: TRBV7-2

CDR3aa: CASSLVSVSTDTQYF
abundance: -
j_gene: TRBJ2-3
v_gene: TRBV5-6

CDR3aa: CASSHPHRGTDTQYF
abundance: -
j_gene: TRBJ2-3
v_gene: TRBV11-2

CDR3aa: CASSPPPKTAPNPEAFF
abundance: -
j_gene: TRBJ1-1
v_gene: TRBV14

CDR3aa: CASSGREMGEQYF
abundance: -
j_gene: TRBJ2-7
v_gene: TRBV11-2

CDR3aa: CASSLGVGTSGIVNEQFF
abundance: -
j_gene: TRBJ2-1
v_gene: TRBV7-9

CDR3aa: CASSQTSGAYNEQFF
abundance: -
j_gene: TRBJ2-1
v_gene: TRBV4-3

CDR3aa: CASSLSDRGPLDEQFF
abundance: -
j_gene: TRBJ2-1
v_gene: TRBV27

CDR3aa: CASSSRGAGELFF
abundance: -
j_gene: TRBJ2-2
v_gene: TRBV5-1

CDR3aa: CASSEDTGGADTQYF
abundance: -
j_gene: TRBJ2-3
v_gene: TRBV10-3

CDR3aa: CASRDTLYTDTQYF
abundance: -
j_gene: TRBJ2-3
v_gene: TRBV27

CDR3aa: CASRTLDGQGRFQPQHF
abundance: -
j_gene: TRBJ1-5
v_gene: TRBV21-1

CDR3aa: CASSQGQELYEQYF
abundance: -
j_gene: TRBJ2-7
v_gene: TRBV4-2

CDR3aa: CASGLVASGRGPQYF
abundance: -
j_gene: TRBJ2-5
v_gene: TRBV12-5

CDR3aa: CASSYQEGAYGYTF
abundance: -
j_gene: TRBJ1-2
v_gene: TRBV7-9

CDR3aa: CASSFSGRGTDTQYF
abundance: -
j_gene: TRBJ2-3
v_gene: TRBV27

CDR3aa: CASLGFGANVLTF
abundance: -
j_gene: TRBJ2-6
v_gene: TRBV19

CDR3aa: CASSYSGTYNEQFF
abundance: once
j_gene: TRBJ2-1
v_gene: TRBV6-6

CDR3aa: CASQVGTGDGYTF
abundance: -
j_gene: TRBJ1-2
v_gene: TRBV6-6

CDR3aa: CASSPTGQGEKLFF
abundance: -
j_gene: TRBJ1-4
v_gene: TRBV6-5

CDR3aa: CASSYGRLAGYNEQFF
abundance: -
j_gene: TRBJ2-1
v_gene: TRBV6-5

CDR3aa: CASSLDPVPNYGYTF
abundance: few
j_gene: TRBJ1-2
v_gene: TRBV7-9

CDR3aa: CASSLDHQGQGAPGANVLTF
abundance: -
j_gene: TRBJ2-6
v_gene: TRBV13